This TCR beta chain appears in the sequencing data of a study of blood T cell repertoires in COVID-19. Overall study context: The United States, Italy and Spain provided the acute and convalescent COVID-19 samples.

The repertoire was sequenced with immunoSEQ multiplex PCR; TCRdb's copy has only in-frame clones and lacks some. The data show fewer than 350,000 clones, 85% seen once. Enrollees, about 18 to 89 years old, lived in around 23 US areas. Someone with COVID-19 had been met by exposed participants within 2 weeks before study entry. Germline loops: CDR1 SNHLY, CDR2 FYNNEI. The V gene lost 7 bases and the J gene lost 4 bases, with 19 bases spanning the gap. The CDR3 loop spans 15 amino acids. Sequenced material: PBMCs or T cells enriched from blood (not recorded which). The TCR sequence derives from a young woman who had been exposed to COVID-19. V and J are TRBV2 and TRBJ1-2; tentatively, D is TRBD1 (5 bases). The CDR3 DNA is TGTGCCAGCATCCCAGATAAGGGGCCTGGCTATGGCTACACCTTC. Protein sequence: CASIPDKGPGYGYTF.